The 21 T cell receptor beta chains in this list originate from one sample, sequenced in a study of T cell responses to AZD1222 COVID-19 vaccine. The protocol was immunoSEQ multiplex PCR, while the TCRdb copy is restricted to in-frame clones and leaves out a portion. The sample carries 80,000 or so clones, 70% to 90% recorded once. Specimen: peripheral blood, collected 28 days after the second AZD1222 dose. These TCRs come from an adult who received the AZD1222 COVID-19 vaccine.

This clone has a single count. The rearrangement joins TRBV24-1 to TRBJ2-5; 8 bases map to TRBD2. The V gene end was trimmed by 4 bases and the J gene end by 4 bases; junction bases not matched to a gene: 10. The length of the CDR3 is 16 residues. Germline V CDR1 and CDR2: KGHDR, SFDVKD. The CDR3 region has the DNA TGTGCCACCAGTGACCTTATTTCGGGGGGGTTAGAGACCCAGTACTTC. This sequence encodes CATSDLISGGLETQYF.

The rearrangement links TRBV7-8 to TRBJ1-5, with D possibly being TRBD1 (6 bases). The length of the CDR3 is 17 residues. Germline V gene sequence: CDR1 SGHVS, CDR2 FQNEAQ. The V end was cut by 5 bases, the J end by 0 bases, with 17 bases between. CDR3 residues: CASSQQQGSYSNQPQHF. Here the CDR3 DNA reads TGTGCCAGCAGCCAACAACAGGGCAGCTATAGCAATCAGCCCCAGCATTTT.

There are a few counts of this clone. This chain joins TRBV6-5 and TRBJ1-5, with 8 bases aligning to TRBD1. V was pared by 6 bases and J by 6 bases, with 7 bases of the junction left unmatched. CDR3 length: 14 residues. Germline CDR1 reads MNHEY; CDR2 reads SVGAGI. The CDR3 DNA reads TGTGCCAGCAGCGGACAGGGCTTCAGTCAGCCCCAGCATTTT. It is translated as CASSGQGFSQPQHF.

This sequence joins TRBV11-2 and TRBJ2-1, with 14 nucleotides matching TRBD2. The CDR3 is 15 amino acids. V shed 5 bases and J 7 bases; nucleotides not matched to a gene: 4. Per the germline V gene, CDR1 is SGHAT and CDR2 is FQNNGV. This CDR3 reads CASSKTSGGANEQFF. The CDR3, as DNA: TGTGCCAGCAGCAAGACTAGCGGGGGGGCTAATGAGCAGTTCTTC.

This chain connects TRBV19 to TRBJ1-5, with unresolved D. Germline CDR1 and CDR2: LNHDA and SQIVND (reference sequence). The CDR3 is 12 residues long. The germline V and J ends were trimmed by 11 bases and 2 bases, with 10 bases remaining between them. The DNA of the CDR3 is TGTGCCGGCGGCATGGGCAATCAGCCCCAGCATTTT. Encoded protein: CAGGMGNQPQHF. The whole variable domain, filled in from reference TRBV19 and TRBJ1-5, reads DGGITQSPKYLFRKEGQNVTLSCEQNLNHDAMYWYRQDPGQGLRLIYYSQIVNDFQKGDIAEGYSVSREKKESFPLTVTSAQKNPTAFYLCAGGMGNQPQHFGDGTRLSIL.

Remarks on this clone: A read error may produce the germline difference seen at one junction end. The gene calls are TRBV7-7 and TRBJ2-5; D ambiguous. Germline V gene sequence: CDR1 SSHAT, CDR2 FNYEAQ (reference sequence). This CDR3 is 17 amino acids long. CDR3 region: CASSHYQGRYRQETQYF. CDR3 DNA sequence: TGTGCTAGCAGCCACTACCAAGGCCGCTACCGGCAAGAGACCCAGTACTTC. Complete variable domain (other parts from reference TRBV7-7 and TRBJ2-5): GAGVSQSPRYKVTKRGQDVTLRCDPISSHATLYWYQQALGQGPEFLTYFNYEAQPDKSGLPSDRFSAERPEGSISTLTIQRTEQRDSAMYRCASSHYQGRYRQETQYFGPGTRLLVL.

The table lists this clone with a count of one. CDR3: CASSQVGLADSKNIQYF. CDR3 sequence (DNA): TGTGCCAGCAGCCAAGTTGGACTAGCGGATTCCAAAAACATTCAGTACTTC. This chain links TRBV3-1 (or the pseudogene TRBV3-2) with TRBJ2-4; 10 bases match TRBD2. The CDR3 consists of 17 residues. Trimming cost V 1 base and J 2 bases; bases outside gene matches: 5. Germline V lookup: CDR1 LGHDT, CDR2 YNNKEL (reference sequence).

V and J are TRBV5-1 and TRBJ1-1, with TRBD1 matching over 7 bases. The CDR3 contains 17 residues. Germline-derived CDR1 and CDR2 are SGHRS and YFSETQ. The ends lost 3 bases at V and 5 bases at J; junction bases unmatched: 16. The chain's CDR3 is CASSSEVTGFRRTEAFF. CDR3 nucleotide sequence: TGCGCCAGCAGCTCGGAAGTGACAGGGTTTCGTAGGACTGAAGCTTTCTTT.

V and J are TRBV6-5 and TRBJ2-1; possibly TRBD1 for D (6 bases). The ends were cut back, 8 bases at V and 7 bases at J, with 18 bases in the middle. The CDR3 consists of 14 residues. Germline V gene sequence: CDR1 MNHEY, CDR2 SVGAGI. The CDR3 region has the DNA TGTGCCAGCGAGAGACAGGTTGGGTTAAATGAGCAGTTCTTC. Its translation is CASERQVGLNEQFF.

The CDR3 sequence is CASSPGADTEAFF. DNA for the CDR3: TGCGCCAGCAGCCCCGGGGCGGACACTGAAGCTTTCTTT. The chain is built from TRBV5-1 and TRBJ1-1; D perhaps matches TRBD1 (5 bases). The germline gives CDR1 SGHRS, CDR2 YFSETQ. The CDR3 runs 13 residues. The germline V and J ends were trimmed by 4 bases and 3 bases, with 10 bases remaining between them.

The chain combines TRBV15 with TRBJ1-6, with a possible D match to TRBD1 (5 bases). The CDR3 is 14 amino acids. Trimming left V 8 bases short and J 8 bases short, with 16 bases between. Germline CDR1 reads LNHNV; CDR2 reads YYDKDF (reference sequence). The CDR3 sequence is CATRIKMGDSPLHF. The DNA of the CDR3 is TGTGCCACCCGCATAAAGATGGGGGATTCACCCCTCCACTTT.

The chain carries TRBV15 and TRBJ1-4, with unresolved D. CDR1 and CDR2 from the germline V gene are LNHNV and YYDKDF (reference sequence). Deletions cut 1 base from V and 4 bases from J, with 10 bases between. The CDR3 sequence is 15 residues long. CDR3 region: CATSRGTDLNEKLFF. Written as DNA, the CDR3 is TGTGCCACCAGCAGAGGGACGGACCTTAATGAAAAACTGTTTTTT.

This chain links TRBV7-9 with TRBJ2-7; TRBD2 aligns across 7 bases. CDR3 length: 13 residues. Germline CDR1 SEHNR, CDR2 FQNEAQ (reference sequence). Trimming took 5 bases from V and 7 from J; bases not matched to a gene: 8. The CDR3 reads CASSPFSSGEQYF. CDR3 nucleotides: TGTGCCAGCAGCCCCTTTAGTAGCGGGGAGCAGTACTTC.

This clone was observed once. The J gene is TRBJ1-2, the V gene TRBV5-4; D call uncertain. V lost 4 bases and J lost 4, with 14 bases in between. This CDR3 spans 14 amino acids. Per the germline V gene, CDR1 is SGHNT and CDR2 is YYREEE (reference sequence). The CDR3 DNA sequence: TGTGCCAGCAGCCTCGGAGGGTACGCCTATGGCTACACCTTC. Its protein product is CASSLGGYAYGYTF.

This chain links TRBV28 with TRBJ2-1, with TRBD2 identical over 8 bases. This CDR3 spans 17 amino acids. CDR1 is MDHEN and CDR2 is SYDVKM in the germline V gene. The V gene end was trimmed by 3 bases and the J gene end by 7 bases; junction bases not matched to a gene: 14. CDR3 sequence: CASSFFGRGDETNEQFF. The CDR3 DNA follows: TGTGCCAGCAGTTTTTTCGGGCGGGGGGACGAGACGAATGAGCAGTTCTTC.

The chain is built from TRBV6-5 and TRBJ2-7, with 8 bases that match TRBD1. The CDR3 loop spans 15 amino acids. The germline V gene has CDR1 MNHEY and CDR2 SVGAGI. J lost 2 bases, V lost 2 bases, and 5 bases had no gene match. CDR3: CASSYAGQATYEQYF. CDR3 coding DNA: TGTGCCAGCAGTTACGCGGGACAGGCAACCTACGAGCAGTACTTC.

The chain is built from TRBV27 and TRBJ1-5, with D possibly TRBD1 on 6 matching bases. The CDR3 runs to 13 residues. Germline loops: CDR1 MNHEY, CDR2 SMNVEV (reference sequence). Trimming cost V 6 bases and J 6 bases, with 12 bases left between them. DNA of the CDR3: TGTGCCAGCAGAAAAGGGGGGAGTCAGCCCCAGCATTTT. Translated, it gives CASRKGGSQPQHF.

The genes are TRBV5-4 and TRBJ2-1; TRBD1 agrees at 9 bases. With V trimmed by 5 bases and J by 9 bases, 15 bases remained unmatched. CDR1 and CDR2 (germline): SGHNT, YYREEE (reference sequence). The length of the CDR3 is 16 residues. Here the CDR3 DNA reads TGTGCCAGCAGTACCGTTGGGGACAGGGTCATCGGTGAGCAGTTCTTC. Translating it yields CASSTVGDRVIGEQFF.

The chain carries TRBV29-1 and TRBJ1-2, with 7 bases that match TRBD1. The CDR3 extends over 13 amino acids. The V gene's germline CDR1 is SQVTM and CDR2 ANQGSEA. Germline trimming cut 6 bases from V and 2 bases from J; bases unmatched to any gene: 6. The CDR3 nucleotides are TGCAGCGTAACCGGGACAGAGAACTATGGCTACACCTTC. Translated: CSVTGTENYGYTF.

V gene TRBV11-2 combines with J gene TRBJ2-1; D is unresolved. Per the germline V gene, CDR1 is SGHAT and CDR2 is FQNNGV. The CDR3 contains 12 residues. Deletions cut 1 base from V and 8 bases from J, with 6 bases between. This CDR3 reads CASSLGGDEQFF. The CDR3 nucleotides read TGTGCCAGCAGCTTAGGCGGCGATGAGCAGTTCTTC.

CDR3 in DNA: TGTGCCAGCAGCTTGGTCGGGATAGGTCACACCGGGGAGCTGTTTTTT. Its protein product is CASSLVGIGHTGELFF. The chain combines TRBV5-5 with TRBJ2-2; weak D call: TRBD2 (5 bases). V was trimmed by 0 bases and J by 3 bases, leaving 12 bases between them. This CDR3 has 16 amino acids. Germline loops: CDR1 SGHKS, CDR2 YYEKEE (reference sequence).